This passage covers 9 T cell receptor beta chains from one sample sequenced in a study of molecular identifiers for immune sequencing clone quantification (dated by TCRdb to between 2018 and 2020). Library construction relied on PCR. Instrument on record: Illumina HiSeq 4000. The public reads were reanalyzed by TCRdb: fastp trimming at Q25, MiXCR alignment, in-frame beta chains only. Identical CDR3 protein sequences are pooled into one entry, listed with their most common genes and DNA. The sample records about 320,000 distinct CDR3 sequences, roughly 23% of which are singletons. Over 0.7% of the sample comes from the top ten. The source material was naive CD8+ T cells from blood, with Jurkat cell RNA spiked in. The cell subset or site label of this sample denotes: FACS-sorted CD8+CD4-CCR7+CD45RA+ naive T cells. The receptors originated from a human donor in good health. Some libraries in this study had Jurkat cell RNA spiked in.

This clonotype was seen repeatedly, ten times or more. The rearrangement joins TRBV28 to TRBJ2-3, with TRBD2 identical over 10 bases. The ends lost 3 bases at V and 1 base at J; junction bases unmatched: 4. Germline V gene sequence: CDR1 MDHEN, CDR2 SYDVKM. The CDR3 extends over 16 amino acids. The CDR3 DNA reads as TGTGCCAGCAGTTTCTCCCTAGCGGGAGGCACAGATACGCAGTATTTT. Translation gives CASSFSLAGGTDTQYF.

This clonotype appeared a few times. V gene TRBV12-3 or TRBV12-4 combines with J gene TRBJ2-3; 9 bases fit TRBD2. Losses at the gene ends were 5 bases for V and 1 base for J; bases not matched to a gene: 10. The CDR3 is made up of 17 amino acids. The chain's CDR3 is CASSPLRTSAGTDTQYF. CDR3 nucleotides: TGTGCCAGCAGTCCCCTCCGGACTAGCGCGGGCACAGATACGCAGTATTTT.

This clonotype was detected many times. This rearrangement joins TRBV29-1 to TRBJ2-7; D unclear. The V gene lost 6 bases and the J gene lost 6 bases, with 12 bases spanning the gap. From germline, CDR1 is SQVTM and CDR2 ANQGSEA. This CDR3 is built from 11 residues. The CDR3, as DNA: TGCAGCGTGCCAGGCAACCGCGAGCAGTACTTC. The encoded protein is CSVPGNREQYF.

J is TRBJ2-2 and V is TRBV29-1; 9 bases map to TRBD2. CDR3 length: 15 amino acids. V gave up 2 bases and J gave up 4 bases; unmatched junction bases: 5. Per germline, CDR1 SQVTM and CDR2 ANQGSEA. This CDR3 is CSVEIAGASTGELFF. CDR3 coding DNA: TGCAGCGTTGAAATAGCGGGAGCCTCCACCGGGGAGCTGTTTTTT.

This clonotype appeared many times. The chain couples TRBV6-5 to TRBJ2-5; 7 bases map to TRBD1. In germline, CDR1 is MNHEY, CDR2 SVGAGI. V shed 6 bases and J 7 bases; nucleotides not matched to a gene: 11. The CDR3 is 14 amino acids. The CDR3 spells CASSPRQGWTTQYF. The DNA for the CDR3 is TGTGCCAGCAGCCCGAGACAGGGCTGGACGACCCAGTACTTC.

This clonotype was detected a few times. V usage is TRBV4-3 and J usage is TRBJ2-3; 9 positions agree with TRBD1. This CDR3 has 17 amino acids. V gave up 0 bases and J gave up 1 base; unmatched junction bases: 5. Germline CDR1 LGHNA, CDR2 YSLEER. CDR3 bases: TGCGCCAGCAGCCAAGATCCCGACAGGGGGGGCACAGATACGCAGTATTTT. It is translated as CASSQDPDRGGTDTQYF.

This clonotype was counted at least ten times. In nucleotides, the CDR3 is TGCGCCAGCAGCCAAGAGGGACAGGGTTTTTGGGAGCAGTACTTC. This encodes CASSQEGQGFWEQYF. The V and J genes are TRBV4-1 and TRBJ2-7; 9 bases are a match to TRBD1. Germline V gene lookup returns CDR1 MGHRA and CDR2 YSYEKL. The CDR3 consists of 15 residues. After removal of 0 bases from V and 7 bases from J, the junction contained 7 bases not matched to a gene.

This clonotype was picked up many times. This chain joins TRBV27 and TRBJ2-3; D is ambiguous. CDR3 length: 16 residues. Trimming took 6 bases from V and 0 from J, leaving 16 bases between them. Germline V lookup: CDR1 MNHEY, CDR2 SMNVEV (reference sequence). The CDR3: CASSLLLGPSTDTQYF. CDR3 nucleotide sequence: TGTGCCAGCAGCCTACTCCTAGGACCTAGCACAGATACGCAGTATTTT.

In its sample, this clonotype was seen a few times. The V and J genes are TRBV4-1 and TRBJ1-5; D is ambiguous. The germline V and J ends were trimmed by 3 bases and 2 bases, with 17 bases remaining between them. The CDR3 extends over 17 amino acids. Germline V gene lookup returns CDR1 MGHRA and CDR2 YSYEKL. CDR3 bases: TGCGCCAGCAGCCAGTGGATACGAGGAGGTGGCAATCAGCCCCAGCATTTT. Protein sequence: CASSQWIRGGGNQPQHF.